A selection of T cell receptor beta chains follows, all from one sample in a study of response to subunit inactivated influenza vaccine. One entry per CDR3 protein, called by TCRdb with MiXCR from the RT-PCR reads. The data hold 530,000 or so distinct CDR3 sequences, with 12% to 15% observed a single time. Specimen: PBMCs from blood, collected roughly 12 days after vaccination. The receptor source for this set is a man aged 50 to 60 who received an inactivated influenza vaccine. The CDR3 runs from the conserved cysteine through the conserved F or W. The order of the fields is V gene, D gene, J gene, clone size, CDR3 DNA, CDR3 protein. A D gene is named only where the DNA matches it firmly. Only part of the rows carry a size: once, few, many, or a class if the clone is expanded.

V: TRBV6-1; D: NA; J: TRBJ1-1; size: few; DNA: TGTGCCAGCAGGGCACAGATGAACACTGAAGCTTTCTTT; CDR3: CASRAQMNTEAFF
V: TRBV19; D: NA; J: TRBJ2-4; size: NA; DNA: TGTGCCAGTAGTTCACCGCCCCGGGTTACAACAGCCAAAAACATTCAGTACTTC; CDR3: CASSSPPRVTTAKNIQYF
V: TRBV7-8; D: TRBD2; J: TRBJ2-1; size: many; DNA: TGTGCCAGCAGCTTAGAATCGGGGGGGCTCTACAATGAGCAGTTCTTC; CDR3: CASSLESGGLYNEQFF
V: TRBV7-2; D: TRBD2; J: TRBJ2-2; size: few; DNA: TGTGCCAGCAGCAGCGGGACGGTTAGCACCGGGGAGCTGTTTTTT; CDR3: CASSSGTVSTGELFF
V: TRBV20-1; D: NA; J: TRBJ2-7; size: NA; DNA: TGCAGTGCTAGTGGGCAGGGTACGGAAGAAACCCCGTACGAGCAGTACTTC; CDR3: CSASGQGTEETPYEQYF
V: TRBV7-2; D: TRBD1; J: TRBJ2-3; size: NA; DNA: TGTGCCAGCAGCTCGGGACAGACAACCAGGACAGATACGCAGTATTTT; CDR3: CASSSGQTTRTDTQYF
V: TRBV29-1; D: NA; J: TRBJ1-1; size: NA; DNA: TGCAGCGCCCACCTGACCGGGAACACTGAAGCTTTCTTT; CDR3: CSAHLTGNTEAFF
V: TRBV28; D: TRBD1; J: TRBJ1-5; size: NA; DNA: TGTGCCAGCAGCGGCTTTCAGGGGGGCAATCAGCCCCAGCATTTT; CDR3: CASSGFQGGNQPQHF
V: TRBV7-2; D: NA; J: TRBJ1-6; size: NA; DNA: TGTGCCAGCAGTGGAACGGCAAATTCACCCCTCCACTTT; CDR3: CASSGTANSPLHF
V: TRBV18; D: NA; J: TRBJ2-5; size: few; DNA: TGTGCCAGCTCACCACCAGGGGCGGTTAAGGAGACCCAGTACTTC; CDR3: CASSPPGAVKETQYF
V: TRBV25-1; D: NA; J: TRBJ1-1; size: NA; DNA: TGTGCCAGCAGTGAATATGCGGGATTCACTGAAGCTTTCTTT; CDR3: CASSEYAGFTEAFF
V: TRBV3-1; D: TRBD2; J: TRBJ2-3; size: NA; DNA: TGTGCCAGCAGCCAAGATCATGGTTCTTTTGCGGGGGGGATTAGCACAGATACGCAGTATTTT; CDR3: CASSQDHGSFAGGISTDTQYF
V: TRBV6-1; D: NA; J: TRBJ1-2; size: few; DNA: TGTGCCAGCAGCCGGACCTATCCTCCTAACTATGGCTACACCTTC; CDR3: CASSRTYPPNYGYTF
V: TRBV5-1; D: NA; J: TRBJ1-2; size: NA; DNA: TGCGCCAGCAGCTTGGGGCCCCAATATGGCTACACCTTC; CDR3: CASSLGPQYGYTF
V: TRBV4-1; D: NA; J: TRBJ1-1; size: few; DNA: TGCGCCAGCAGCCAAAGGTTTGCAGACACTGAAGCTTTCTTT; CDR3: CASSQRFADTEAFF
V: TRBV7-9; D: NA; J: TRBJ1-1; size: NA; DNA: TGTGCCAGCAGCTCTGGGACTCTCACTGAAGCTTTCTTT; CDR3: CASSSGTLTEAFF
V: TRBV6-1; D: TRBD1; J: TRBJ2-3; size: few; DNA: TGTGCCAGCAGACCGGGACAGGGGGAGGGGTATACGCAGTATTTT; CDR3: CASRPGQGEGYTQYF